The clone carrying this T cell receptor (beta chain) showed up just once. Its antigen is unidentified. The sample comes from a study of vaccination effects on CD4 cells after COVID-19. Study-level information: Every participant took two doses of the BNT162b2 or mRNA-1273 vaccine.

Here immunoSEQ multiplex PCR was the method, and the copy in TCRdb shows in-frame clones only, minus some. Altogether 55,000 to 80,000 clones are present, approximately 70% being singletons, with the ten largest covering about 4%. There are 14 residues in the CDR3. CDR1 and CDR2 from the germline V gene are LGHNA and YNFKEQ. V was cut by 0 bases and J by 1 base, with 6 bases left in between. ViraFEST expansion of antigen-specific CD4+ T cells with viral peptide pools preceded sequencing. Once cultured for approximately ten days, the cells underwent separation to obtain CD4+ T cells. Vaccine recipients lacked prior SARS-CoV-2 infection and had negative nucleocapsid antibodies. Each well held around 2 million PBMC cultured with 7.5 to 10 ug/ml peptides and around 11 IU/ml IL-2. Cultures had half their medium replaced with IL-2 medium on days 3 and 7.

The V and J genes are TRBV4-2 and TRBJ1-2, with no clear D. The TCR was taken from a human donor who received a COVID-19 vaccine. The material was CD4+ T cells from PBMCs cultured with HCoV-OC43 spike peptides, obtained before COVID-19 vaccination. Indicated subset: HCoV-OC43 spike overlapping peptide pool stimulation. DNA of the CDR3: TGTGCCAGCAGCCAAGATTTGCTTAACTATGGCTACACCTTC. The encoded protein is CASSQDLLNYGYTF.